Presented here are 30 T cell receptor beta chains from one specimen sequenced in a study of Ad26.COV2.S vaccination and SARS-CoV-2 variants (dated by TCRdb to the early 2020s). The library was produced with the immunoSEQ multiplex PCR assay. TCRdb limited this immuneACCESS table to in-frame rearrangements with V and J called. A share of clones is missing; checked studies link under half to unresolved V genes, and the rest is unexplained. The sample table holds 400,000 to 450,000 clones, of which 75% to 95% were seen once. 10% to 15% of the sample rests with the top ten. The treatment or condition label corresponds to: about 20 received Ad26.COV2.S at low or high dose, single or two shots; 5 received placebo; per-sample allocation not given. Repertoires of vaccine and placebo recipients were sequenced from samples collected on day 63 after the first injection. The sample here was peripheral blood, taken in a trial of Ad26.COV2.S vaccine versus placebo. The source is a person between 18 and 65 years old who received the Ad26.COV2.S COVID-19 vaccine or a placebo.

The J gene is TRBJ1-2, the V gene TRBV19; 7 bases fit TRBD1. The CDR3 is 15 amino acids. Germline CDR1 is LNHDA and CDR2 is SQIVND (reference sequence). Germline trimming cut 1 base from V and 7 bases from J; bases unmatched to any gene: 9. The CDR3 loop is CASSIAPETGVGYTF. CDR3 DNA: TGTGCCAGTAGTATAGCCCCCGAAACAGGGGTTGGCTACACCTTC.

CDR3 nucleotide sequence: TGTGCCACCCCATTCGAGGATTCACCCCTCCACTTT. This gives the protein CATPFEDSPLHF. The rearrangement links TRBV7-4 to TRBJ1-6, with D uncertain. Trimming stripped 10 bases from V and 8 bases from J, with 12 bases between. The CDR3 runs 12 residues. Germline values: CDR1 SGHVT, CDR2 SQSDAQ.

V gene TRBV12-3 or TRBV12-4 combines with J gene TRBJ1-1; D remains unclear. V lost 1 base and J lost 6, with 9 bases in between. This CDR3 contains 13 residues. The chain's CDR3 is CASSLDSGAEAFF. The CDR3 coding sequence is TGTGCCAGCAGTTTAGACTCAGGCGCTGAAGCTTTCTTT.

This chain links TRBV9 with TRBJ2-7; 9 bases match TRBD2. The CDR3 contains 16 residues. Germline V lookup: CDR1 SGDLS, CDR2 YYNGEE. V was pared by 0 bases and J by 0 bases, with 4 bases of the junction left unmatched. CDR3 sequence reads: CASSVGASGTSYEQYF. CDR3 coding DNA: TGTGCCAGCAGCGTAGGAGCTAGCGGGACCTCCTACGAGCAGTACTTC.

As for this clone: One end of the junction is discordant with germline, which a read error may explain. This chain links TRBV24-1 with TRBJ2-3, with 9 bases aligning to TRBD2. Germline V gives CDR1 KGHDR, CDR2 SFDVKD. The length of the CDR3 is 15 residues. This CDR3 reads CAASDTGTSPDTQYF. The CDR3 DNA reads as TGTGCCGCCAGTGACACCGGGACTAGCCCAGATACGCAGTATTTT.

V and J are TRBV4-3 and TRBJ1-1, with D possibly being TRBD1 (5 bases). The V gene's germline CDR1 is LGHNA and CDR2 YSLEER. The CDR3 runs 16 residues. V dropped 5 bases and J dropped 1 base, with 17 bases sitting between them. The CDR3 loop is CASSGSSWGENTEAFF. The CDR3 region has the DNA TGCGCCAGCAGCGGCTCTAGTTGGGGGGAGAACACTGAAGCTTTCTTT.

The chain carries TRBV28 and TRBJ2-7; D possibly corresponds to TRBD2 (7 bases). The CDR3 totals 16 residues. Germline values: CDR1 MDHEN, CDR2 SYDVKM. The ends were cut back, 6 bases at V and 5 bases at J, with 23 bases in the middle. The CDR3 DNA reads TGTGCCAGCAGGCCCGGTACATGGGGGAGGGGGAACGAGCAGTACTTC. This gives the protein CASRPGTWGRGNEQYF.

The J gene is TRBJ2-2, the V gene TRBV11-3; 8 nucleotides agree with TRBD1. Germline trimming cut 9 bases from V and 5 bases from J; bases unmatched to any gene: 5. The germline CDR1 and CDR2 sequences are SGHNT and YENEEA. The CDR3 totals 13 residues. The CDR3 sequence: CASLDRVTGELFF. For the CDR3, the DNA is TGTGCCAGTTTGGACAGGGTAACCGGGGAGCTGTTTTTT.

The chain's CDR3 is CASTLSGNPTDTQYF. The CDR3 DNA follows: TGTGCCAGCACCCTAAGCGGGAATCCTACAGATACGCAGTATTTT. The chain uses TRBV9 and TRBJ2-3; TRBD2 aligns across 7 bases. CDR3 size: 15 residues. Trimming cost V 6 bases and J 3 bases; bases outside gene matches: 10. Per the germline V gene, CDR1 is SGDLS and CDR2 is YYNGEE.

The chain uses TRBV29-1 and TRBJ1-1, with D perhaps matching TRBD1 (6 bases). The CDR3 is 13 residues long. CDR1 and CDR2 from the germline V gene are SQVTM and ANQGSEA. Trimming removed 0 bases from V and 4 bases from J, with 9 bases in between. CDR3 region: CSVEEGGGTEAFF. The CDR3 bases are TGCAGCGTTGAAGAAGGGGGAGGCACTGAAGCTTTCTTT.

This clone has a single count. The chain is built from TRBV7-9 and TRBJ1-4; D gene ambiguous. Trimming cost V 5 bases and J 3 bases, with 16 bases left between them. The CDR3 has 16 amino acids. The germline gives CDR1 SEHNR, CDR2 FQNEAQ (reference sequence). The CDR3 sequence is CASSPYGGLANEKLFF. The CDR3 DNA sequence: TGTGCCAGCAGCCCCTACGGAGGGCTGGCTAATGAAAAACTGTTTTTT.

CDR3 DNA sequence: TGTGCCAGCAGCTTAGGGGTTGGAGGGGGCGACTATGGCTACACCTTC. The encoded protein is CASSLGVGGGDYGYTF. V and J are TRBV11-2 and TRBJ1-2; 7 nucleotides align to TRBD1. With V trimmed by 1 base and J by 3 bases, 8 bases remained unmatched. CDR3 size: 16 residues. Per germline, CDR1 SGHAT and CDR2 FQNNGV.

V and J are TRBV5-8 and TRBJ1-5, with TRBD1 as a possible D gene (5 bases). Germline V gives CDR1 SGHTS, CDR2 YDEGEE. V was cut by 0 bases and J by 3 bases, with 16 bases left in between. This CDR3 has 17 amino acids. The chain's CDR3 is CASSLAMGGGTNQPQHF. The CDR3 bases are TGTGCCAGCAGCTTGGCGATGGGGGGGGGAACCAATCAGCCCCAGCATTTT. Based on the CDR3 plus reference TRBV5-8 and TRBJ1-5, the full variable domain is EAGVTQSPTHLIKTRGQQATLRCSPISGHTSVYWYQQALGLGLQFLLWYDEGEERNRGNFPPRFSGRQFPNYSSELNVNALELEDSALYLCASSLAMGGGTNQPQHFGDGTRLSIL.

V is TRBV5-6 and J is TRBJ1-1, with no clear D. V was shortened by 0 bases and J by 10 bases, with 10 bases between the two germline ends. The CDR3 consists of 12 residues. Germline CDR1 SGHDT, CDR2 YYEEEE. DNA of the CDR3: TGTGCCAGCAGCTTGGCTGTGGGCGTAGCTTTCTTT. It is translated as CASSLAVGVAFF.

The chain links TRBV5-6 to TRBJ1-5; D is uncertain. The V and J ends lost 5 bases and 1 base respectively, with 13 bases between them. Germline V gene lookup returns CDR1 SGHDT and CDR2 YYEEEE. The CDR3 length is 15 residues. CDR3 amino acids: CASRKWVASNQPQHF. For the CDR3, the DNA is TGTGCCAGCAGAAAATGGGTTGCGAGCAATCAGCCCCAGCATTTT.

The rearrangement links TRBV15 to TRBJ2-1; 7 bases are a match to TRBD1. From germline, CDR1 is LNHNV and CDR2 YYDKDF (reference sequence). Germline trimming cut 9 bases from V and 7 bases from J; bases unmatched to any gene: 15. The CDR3 sequence is 15 residues long. CDR3 sequence: CATNPYRGPGNEQFF. The CDR3, as DNA: TGTGCCACAAATCCTTACAGGGGCCCGGGAAATGAGCAGTTCTTC. The variable domain in full, with the rest retrieved from reference TRBV15 and TRBJ2-1, is DAMVIQNPRYQVTQFGKPVTLSCSQTLNHNVMYWYQQKSSQAPKLLFHYYDKDFNNEADTPDNFQSRRPNTSFCFLDIRSPGLGDTAMYLCATNPYRGPGNEQFFGPGTRLTVL.

The chain has TRBV6-2 or TRBV6-3 and TRBJ2-7; possible D gene TRBD1, 6 bases. V was trimmed by 0 bases and J by 4 bases, leaving 16 bases between them. From germline, CDR1 is MNHEY and CDR2 SVGEGT. This CDR3 is 16 amino acids long. CDR3 sequence reads: CASSYSRLPQGYEQYF. CDR3 DNA: TGTGCCAGCAGTTACTCGAGACTCCCCCAGGGGTACGAGCAGTACTTC.

The chain links TRBV5-4 to TRBJ2-3; the D gene is possibly TRBD1 (6 bases). V was shortened by 4 bases and J by 2 bases, with 11 bases between the two germline ends. In germline, CDR1 is SGHNT, CDR2 YYREEE (reference sequence). This CDR3 is built from 14 residues. In nucleotides, the CDR3 is TGTGCCAGCAGCAACGGACAGCACACAGATACGCAGTATTTT. Translated, it gives CASSNGQHTDTQYF.

The chain couples TRBV3-1 (or the pseudogene TRBV3-2) to TRBJ2-3; 12 bases are a match to TRBD2. J lost 4 bases, V lost 2 bases, and 7 bases had no gene match. The CDR3 runs to 17 residues. Germline V CDR1 and CDR2: LGHDT, YNNKEL (reference sequence). Written as DNA, the CDR3 is TGTGCCAGCAGCCAATCGTGGACTAGCGGGACAGCAGATACGCAGTATTTT. Translating it yields CASSQSWTSGTADTQYF.

The chain links TRBV16 to TRBJ1-6; D possibly corresponds to TRBD1 (5 bases). The CDR3 has 16 amino acids. V was clipped by 0 bases and J by 10 bases, with 16 bases between them. Germline CDR1 and CDR2: KGHSY and FQNENV. CDR3 residues: CASSQSLEGPWSPLHF. CDR3 DNA: TGTGCCAGCAGCCAATCGCTGGAGGGACCGTGGTCACCCCTCCACTTT.

The chain is built from TRBV4-1 and TRBJ2-2; TRBD2 matches at 7 bases. Per the germline V gene, CDR1 is MGHRA and CDR2 is YSYEKL. The V gene end was trimmed by 1 base and the J gene end by 5 bases; junction bases not matched to a gene: 4. This CDR3 has 15 residues. CDR3 sequence reads: CASSQALAVTGELFF. In DNA, the CDR3 is TGCGCCAGCAGCCAAGCGCTAGCGGTAACCGGGGAGCTGTTTTTT.

CDR3 residues: CASSTTGSSYEQYF. The CDR3 DNA reads TGTGCCAGCAGTACGACAGGGAGCTCCTACGAGCAGTACTTC. This chain links TRBV3-1 (or the pseudogene TRBV3-2) with TRBJ2-7, with TRBD1 identical over 7 bases. The V segment lost 6 bases and the J segment 0 bases; nucleotides outside the gene matches: 5. CDR3 length: 14 amino acids. Looked up from germline, CDR1 is LGHDT and CDR2 is YNNKEL (reference sequence).

The V gene is TRBV5-5, the J gene TRBJ2-7, with D perhaps matching TRBD2 (5 bases). CDR3 length: 17 residues. Germline V gene lookup returns CDR1 SGHKS and CDR2 YYEKEE (reference sequence). With 4 bases removed from V and 0 bases from J, the gap between germline ends came to 20 bases. In DNA form, the CDR3 reads TGTGCCAGCAGCACGATCTTTAGCGTCTCGAGCTCCTACGAGCAGTACTTC. As protein: CASSTIFSVSSSYEQYF.

The rearrangement uses TRBV6-6 and TRBJ1-1; D may be TRBD1 (5 bases). CDR1 and CDR2 from the germline V gene are MNHNY and SVGAGI (reference sequence). There are 14 residues in the CDR3. Trimming pared 2 bases from V and 4 bases from J, leaving 11 bases between. The CDR3 sequence is CASSYAGRSTEAFF. In nucleotides, the CDR3 is TGTGCCAGCAGTTACGCAGGGCGGAGCACTGAAGCTTTCTTT.

V usage is TRBV9 and J usage is TRBJ2-7, with 7 bases aligning to TRBD1. CDR1 is SGDLS and CDR2 is YYNGEE in the germline V gene. The ends lost 3 bases at V and 1 base at J; junction bases unmatched: 4. The length of the CDR3 is 14 residues. The CDR3, as DNA: TGTGCCAGCAGCGCAGCGACAGGGTCCTACGAGCAGTACTTC. Its protein is CASSAATGSYEQYF.

The chain recombines TRBV10-3 with TRBJ2-1, with D possibly TRBD1 on 6 matching bases. The CDR3 runs 14 residues. V gave up 11 bases and J gave up 0 bases, with 14 bases separating them. CDR1 is ENHRY, CDR2 SYGVKD, per germline. CDR3 DNA sequence: TGTGCCGCCTTAGGGGGAAACTCCTACAATGAGCAGTTCTTC. It encodes CAALGGNSYNEQFF.

Only one count was recorded for this clone. The chain recombines TRBV6-5 with TRBJ1-6, with D tentatively TRBD1 (5 bases). The germline V gene encodes CDR1 MNHEY and CDR2 SVGAGI. The CDR3 runs to 14 residues. V lost 6 bases and J lost 7, with 13 bases in between. The CDR3 nucleotides read TGTGCCAGCAGGCTGGGACCGACAAATTCACCCCTCCACTTT. Residues: CASRLGPTNSPLHF.

This chain uses TRBV20-1 with TRBJ1-1, with TRBD1 as a possible D gene (5 bases). Trimming took 3 bases from V and 0 from J, leaving 8 bases between them. Germline V gene sequence: CDR1 DFQATT, CDR2 SNEGSKA (reference sequence). The CDR3 extends over 13 amino acids. CDR3 region: CSASAQVNTEAFF. The CDR3 DNA reads as TGCAGTGCTAGTGCACAGGTGAACACTGAAGCTTTCTTT.

The chain carries TRBV3-1 (or the pseudogene TRBV3-2) and TRBJ1-2; maybe TRBD1 (5 bases). The CDR3 spans 14 residues. The V end lost 1 base, the J end lost 7 bases, and 13 bases lay between the germline ends. Germline V gene data show CDR1 as LGHDT and CDR2 as YNNKEL (reference sequence). The CDR3 bases are TGTGCCAGCAGCCAAGGTCCCAGGGTTGGTGGCTACACCTTC. This encodes CASSQGPRVGGYTF.

The chain is built from TRBV5-4 and TRBJ2-5, with TRBD2 as a possible D gene (7 bases). CDR3 size: 15 residues. The V end lost 3 bases, the J end lost 1 base, and 13 bases lay between the germline ends. From germline, CDR1 is SGHNT and CDR2 YYREEE (reference sequence). The CDR3 loop reads CASSSGRGAQETQYF. CDR3 DNA sequence: TGTGCCAGCAGCTCTGGGAGGGGGGCCCAAGAGACCCAGTACTTC.